One sample yielded the 5 T cell receptor beta chains listed below, sequenced in a study of blood T cell repertoires in COVID-19. Libraries were prepared by immunoSEQ multiplex PCR; TCRdb keeps only in-frame clonotypes and omits some of them. This table holds about 230,000 clones, around 89% found once. The sample comprised peripheral blood. Every receptor here comes from a man in his thirties or forties with COVID-19, enrolled during active disease.

The chain has TRBV30 and TRBJ1-5; no clear D gene. This CDR3 has 13 amino acids. Per germline, CDR1 GTSNPN and CDR2 SVGIG (reference sequence). Trimming removed 7 bases from V and 4 bases from J, with 14 bases in between. The CDR3 sequence is CAFMLDLNQPQHF. Written as DNA, the CDR3 is TGTGCCTTCATGCTAGACCTAAATCAGCCCCAGCATTTT.

The chain joins TRBV28 to TRBJ1-2; the match to TRBD1 covers 7 bases. Germline loops: CDR1 MDHEN, CDR2 SYDVKM. This CDR3 contains 12 residues. With V trimmed by 9 bases and J by 7 bases, 8 bases remained unmatched. The CDR3 here is CASMTGQLGYTF. CDR3 in DNA: TGTGCCAGTATGACAGGGCAGCTTGGCTACACCTTC.

This clone has just one count. The J gene is TRBJ1-2, the V gene TRBV6-2 or TRBV6-3; TRBD1 is a possible D gene (6 bases). The CDR3 totals 15 residues. CDR1 MNHEY and CDR2 SVGEGT come from the germline V gene. Trimming removed 5 bases at V and 7 bases at J, with 20 bases between. The CDR3 DNA reads TGTGCCAGCAGTACCTGGGGACACCGTTTGGCTGGCTACACCTTC. Protein product: CASSTWGHRLAGYTF.

V is TRBV6-2 or TRBV6-3 and J is TRBJ1-2; TRBD1 agrees at 10 bases. Unmatched junction bases numbered 4, after V lost 0 bases and J lost 3 bases. CDR1 is MNHEY, CDR2 SVGEGT, per germline. The CDR3 spans 16 residues. The CDR3 DNA follows: TGTGCCAGCAGTTACTCACGGGACAGGGGAGACTATGGCTACACCTTC. As protein: CASSYSRDRGDYGYTF.

The chain couples TRBV11-2 to TRBJ1-4; 8 bases are a match to TRBD1. V lost 1 base and J lost 7; bases outside the gene matches: 8. The CDR3 is 16 residues long. Germline V gives CDR1 SGHAT, CDR2 FQNNGV. CDR3 residues: CASSLVSGGGGEKLFF. CDR3 sequence (DNA): TGTGCCAGCAGCTTAGTCTCAGGGGGCGGTGGTGAAAAACTGTTTTTT.